Below, one TCR beta chain is given with its context. The sample belongs to a study of OX40 agonist ivuxolimab in advanced cancers. TCRdb's table, derived via immunoSEQ multiplex PCR, lists solely in-frame clones and lacks some. The table shows about 80,000 clones, with approximately 90% occurring only once. CDR1 MGHDK and CDR2 SYGVNS come from the germline V gene. V shed 3 bases and J shed 5 bases, with 14 bases lying between them. The CDR3 has 16 residues. The clonotype comes from an adult with an advanced solid tumor such as melanoma, head and neck, liver or kidney cancer. Sequenced here: CD4+ or CD8+ T cells sorted from blood, sampled in a trial of the OX40 agonist ivuxolimab. This rearrangement joins TRBV25-1 to TRBJ1-6; D is possibly TRBD1 (5 bases). CDR3 in amino acids: CASSEVGAQDNSPLHF. The CDR3, as DNA: TGTGCCAGCAGTGAGGTCGGGGCACAGGATAATTCACCCCTCCACTTT.